These 17 T cell receptor beta chains were sequenced from one sample in a study of T cells expressing NK-cell markers. Reprocessing the 5' RACE reads, TCRdb reports a single entry for every CDR3 protein and omits DNA. The repertoire table contains about 410,000 distinct CDR3 sequences. The sample comprised blood T cells: a sorted CD56 or NKG2C T cell subset, CD4+ or CD8+ T cells, or bulk PBMC T cells (not recorded which). The origin of the receptors is a woman between 50 and 59 years old in good health.

The rearrangement joins TRBV6-6 to TRBJ2-7; TCRdb designates TRBD2, a call that cannot be tested without DNA. Looked up from germline, CDR1 is MNHNY and CDR2 is SVGAGI (reference sequence). CDR3 length: 14 amino acids. The CDR3 here is CASSLGLALYEQYF.

The chain has TRBV12-3 or TRBV12-4 and TRBJ2-3; TCRdb reports TRBD2, a call that lacks DNA to check it against. This CDR3 is 13 amino acids long. CDR3 sequence reads: CASSLTLSGTQYF.

The chain is built from TRBV5-6 and TRBJ2-5; there is no DNA to check the TCRdb D call of TRBD1. The CDR3 length is 12 residues. CDR1 and CDR2 from the germline V gene are SGHDT and YYEEEE. This chain's CDR3 is CASIRGEETQYF.

The rearrangement uses TRBV30 and TRBJ1-2. The CDR3 totals 14 residues. From germline, CDR1 is GTSNPN and CDR2 SVGIG (reference sequence). Here the CDR3 reads CAWSERTTNYGYTF.

The genes are TRBV29-1 and TRBJ1-2. Germline assignment: CDR1 SQVTM and CDR2 ANQGSEA. The CDR3 is made up of 15 amino acids. The CDR3 protein is CSVPIWQRNNYGYTF.

The V and J genes are TRBV12-3 or TRBV12-4 and TRBJ2-1; the D call from TCRdb, TRBD1, cannot be confirmed without DNA. CDR3 size: 14 residues. The CDR3 reads CASSWSRSTNEQFF.

The genes are TRBV5-6 and TRBJ1-1; the TRBD1 assignment by TCRdb is unverifiable without DNA. The CDR3 totals 14 residues. CDR1 and CDR2 from the germline V gene are SGHDT and YYEEEE. The CDR3 sequence: CASKVSRAFTEAFF.

This chain uses TRBV5-8 with TRBJ1-6. The V gene's germline CDR1 is SGHTS and CDR2 YDEGEE. The CDR3 has 12 amino acids. CDR3 sequence: CASSLHNSPLHF.

The chain combines TRBV27 with TRBJ1-6. Germline V lookup: CDR1 MNHEY, CDR2 SMNVEV (reference sequence). The CDR3 length is 16 residues. This CDR3 is CASSLSSSLDNSPLHF.

The chain combines TRBV23-1 with TRBJ2-3; TCRdb indicates TRBD1, and absent DNA this call remains unverified. TRBV23-1 is classed as an ORF, of uncertain function. CDR3 length: 15 amino acids. The chain's CDR3 is CASTATGRHTDTQYF.

CDR3 amino acids: CATEGTAWTGELFF. The chain recombines TRBV24-1 with TRBJ2-2; absent DNA, TCRdb's TRBD2 call cannot be checked. Germline lookup yields CDR1 KGHDR and CDR2 SFDVKD. The length of the CDR3 is 14 residues.

The V and J genes are TRBV6-2 or TRBV6-3 and TRBJ1-1; checking the TCRdb D call of TRBD1 is not possible without DNA. The germline gives CDR1 MNHEY, CDR2 SVGEGT. The CDR3 length is 15 residues. The CDR3 sequence: CASSYSIGTGTEAFF.

This chain links TRBV2 with TRBJ2-1; TCRdb reports TRBD1, a call that lacks DNA to check it against. CDR1 is SNHLY, CDR2 FYNNEI, per germline. The CDR3 spans 13 residues. The CDR3 sequence is CASSSGTTYEQFF. The variable domain in full, completed from reference TRBV2 and TRBJ2-1, reads EPEVTQTPSHQVTQMGQEVILRCVPISNHLYFYWYRQILGQKVEFLVSFYNNEISEKSEIFDDQFSVERPDGSNFTLKIRSTKLEDSAMYFCASSSGTTYEQFFGPGTRLTVL.

The genes are TRBV18 and TRBJ1-2. Germline CDR1 is KGHSH and CDR2 is LQKENI. The CDR3 covers 14 residues. The CDR3 here is CASSRDGLTTGYTF.

The gene calls are TRBV6-5 and TRBJ1-4; as DNA is missing, the TRBD1 call by TCRdb cannot be tested. CDR1 MNHEY and CDR2 SVGAGI come from the germline V gene. CDR3 length: 15 amino acids. The CDR3 loop is CASSFYGGLNEKLFF.

The gene calls are TRBV19 and TRBJ2-6; TCRdb's D call, TRBD1, is unchecked because there is no DNA. CDR1 LNHDA and CDR2 SQIVND come from the germline V gene (reference sequence). This CDR3 has 17 residues. CDR3: CASSTPGGFPGANVLTF. Looking up the rest from reference TRBV19 and TRBJ2-6 gives the full variable domain: DGGITQSPKYLFRKEGQNVTLSCEQNLNHDAMYWYRQDPGQGLRLIYYSQIVNDFQKGDIAEGYSVSREKKESFPLTVTSAQKNPTAFYLCASSTPGGFPGANVLTFGAGSRLTVL.

The chain uses TRBV24-1 and TRBJ2-1; TCRdb lists TRBD1, though no DNA is available to test this call. The CDR3 sequence is 13 residues long. Germline V lookup: CDR1 KGHDR, CDR2 SFDVKD. The CDR3 loop is CATRDTGDNEQFF.